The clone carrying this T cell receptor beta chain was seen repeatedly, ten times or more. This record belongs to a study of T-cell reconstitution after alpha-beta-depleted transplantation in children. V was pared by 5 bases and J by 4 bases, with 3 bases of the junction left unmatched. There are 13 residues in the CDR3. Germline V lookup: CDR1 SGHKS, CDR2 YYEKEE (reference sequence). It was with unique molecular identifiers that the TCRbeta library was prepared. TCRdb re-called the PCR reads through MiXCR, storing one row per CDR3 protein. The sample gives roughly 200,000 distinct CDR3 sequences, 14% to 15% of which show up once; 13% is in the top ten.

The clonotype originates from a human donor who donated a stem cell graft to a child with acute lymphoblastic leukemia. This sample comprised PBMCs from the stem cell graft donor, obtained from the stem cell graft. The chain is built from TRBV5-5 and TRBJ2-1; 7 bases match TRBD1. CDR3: CASRRTGYNEQFF. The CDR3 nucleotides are TGTGCCAGCAGGCGGACAGGTTACAATGAGCAGTTCTTC.